This T cell receptor (beta chain) was recorded in a study of shared clonotypes between healthy human individuals (dated by TCRdb to 2018 to 2021). Background for the entire study: Three men and two women, aged 18 to 49 years, made up the cohort. For each donor, three plates each were used for CD4 naive and CD4 memory, two plates were used for CD8 naive, and one plate was used for CD8 memory. To estimate repertoire size and how much clonotypes are shared between individuals, the study performed deep sequencing of blood TCR repertoires from about five healthy adults. Different laboratories and diverse techniques were used to prepare libraries and sequence TCR repertoires, to increase sequencing depth and limit assay-specific biases. Each donor's leukapheresis produced roughly between about 0.8 and 8.9 billion PBMCs. Overall study results and their limits: Across four donors, 4.5% to 6.5% of naive CD4, approximately 4% of naive CD8, under 2.5% of memory CD4, and under 0.45% of memory CD8 clonotypes were shared. Higher generation probabilities were observed for clonotypes shared by all four sorted-subset donors than for non-shared clonotypes. Even with the large sequencing depth, rarefaction of the sorted-subset datasets indicated that sequencing was incomplete. Larger estimated clonotype richness was generally found for naive subsets than for memory subsets. Sampling was restricted to blood, and TCR repertoires in tissues likely differ from the TCR repertoires found in blood. Based on pairwise subsampling, the degree of clonotype sharing among donors was expected to be affected by sequencing depth. Because the study included a small number of donors, the genetic and exposure-history diversity represented was limited.

The donors were healthy, HIV-negative adults who had no recently reported acute infections or vaccinations. Only Caucasian adults living in Nashville, Tennessee, USA were represented among the donors. CD4+ T cells were enriched by magnetic negative selection, after which naive cells were positively selected on CD45RA and the negative fraction was taken as the memory subset. Blood was obtained by leukapheresis, after which PBMCs were separated by Ficoll-Histopaque density gradient centrifugation and cryopreserved in liquid nitrogen vapor phase. Analytical flow cytometry was used to check the purity and quantity of each magnetically sorted T cell population. Each sorted fraction had its genomic DNA isolated and then quantified by UV absorbance on a Nanodrop 2000c. TCR CDR3 regions were amplified from genomic DNA by multiplex PCR using the deep immunoSEQ assay. Extracted genomic DNA from each cell subset was spread evenly across all wells of several immunoSEQ 96-well plates, with each plate serving as a replicate. For sorted subsets, roughly 200 ng of genomic DNA, equivalent to 25,000 to 35,000 T cell genomes, went into each replicate PCR. Purified libraries were measured with a Qubit 3.0 fluorometer, size-checked on a Bioanalyzer 2100, and measured again with the KAPA Library Quantification kit. Each immunoSEQ 96-well plate was sequenced on its own single-read 150-cycle Illumina NextSeq 550 flow cell. The paper's data handling went like this. Because the immunoSEQ output included only junctional sequences and no quality scores, the filtering could not be the same as the filtering used for full-length reads. To assign V/J genes and CDR3, sequences were annotated against IMGT germline references using PyIR, a Python wrapper for IgBLAST v1.9. Reads with weak V/J assignments (E-value above 1e-6), missing CDR3, stop codons, out-of-frame junctions, or ambiguous translated residues were removed. V3J clonotypes were defined by identical inferred V gene, J gene, and CDR3 amino acid sequence. The percentage overlap between two repertoires was calculated by dividing the number of shared unique clonotypes by the size of the smaller repertoire. Richness of each repertoire was evaluated using RTK rarefaction, the Chao1 estimator, and Recon v2.1 estimates of unobserved clonotypes. For all TCRbeta clonotypes obtained by the gDNA method from a few donors, generation probabilities were computed with OLGA. What TCRdb holds here is the immuneACCESS table cut down to in-frame rearrangements. Part of the clones is not present; checked against another copy, under half of the missing clones reflect an unresolved V gene, and the others are unexplained. D and trimming were read from the DNA, whereas the V and J calls and clone size are those reported in that table. The sample profile shows 1,400,000 or so clones; 98% of them were found once. Approximately 0.4% of the sample is in the top ten clones.

The CDR3 sequence holds 11 residues, the cysteine and phenylalanine included. Only the CDR3 portion is preserved as DNA: 33 bases, with reading frame beginning at the first base. According to the germline V gene, CDR1 reads SGHTA and CDR2 reads FQGNSA. V drops 5 bases and J drops 10 bases, leaving 9 bases in between. About this clone: The antigen it binds to is not known. The input lacks base qualities; no much larger clone sits a single base away. Other DNA sequences of this sample code for an identical CDR3.

The sequenced sample was naive CD4+ T cells sorted from blood. The sample's cell subset or site label is to be understood as: CD45RA+ positively selected. The source of this sequence is a man aged 25 to 40 in good health. The receptor chain draws on TRBV7-2 and TRBJ2-1; a tentative D call is TRBD1 (6 bases match). The CDR3 corresponds to CASSPGVEQFF. The nucleotide sequence is given as TGTGCCAGCAGCCCAGGGGTAGAGCAGTTCTTC.